The subject of this entry is one T cell receptor beta chain. Primers: 60 Vbeta forward and 13 Jbeta reverse. Repertoires were generated with immunoSEQ multiplex PCR, while TCRdb's copy carries only in-frame clones and drops some. The profile covers around 110,000 clones, with roughly four fifths appearing a single time and 1.6% taken by the ten largest. V lost 2 bases, J lost 1 base, and 11 bases lay in between. There are 14 residues in the CDR3. Germline CDR1 reads SQVTM; CDR2 reads ANQGSEA. The sample originates from a study of cytomegalovirus exposure and HLA in healthy donors. Sequenced sample: PBMCs. The chain couples TRBV29-1 to TRBJ1-1; no reliable D call. The source of this sequence is a woman younger than 30 in good health and CMV-seronegative. The chain's CDR3 is CSVESTNRNTEAFF. The CDR3 nucleotides are TGCAGCGTTGAATCGACTAATCGGAACACTGAAGCTTTCTTT. Based on the CDR3 plus reference TRBV29-1 and TRBJ1-1, the full variable domain is SAVISQKPSRDICQRGTSLTIQCQVDSQVTMMFWYRQQPGQSLTLIATANQGSEATYESGFVIDKFPISRPNLTFSTLTVSNMSPEDSSIYLCSVESTNRNTEAFFGQGTRLTVV.